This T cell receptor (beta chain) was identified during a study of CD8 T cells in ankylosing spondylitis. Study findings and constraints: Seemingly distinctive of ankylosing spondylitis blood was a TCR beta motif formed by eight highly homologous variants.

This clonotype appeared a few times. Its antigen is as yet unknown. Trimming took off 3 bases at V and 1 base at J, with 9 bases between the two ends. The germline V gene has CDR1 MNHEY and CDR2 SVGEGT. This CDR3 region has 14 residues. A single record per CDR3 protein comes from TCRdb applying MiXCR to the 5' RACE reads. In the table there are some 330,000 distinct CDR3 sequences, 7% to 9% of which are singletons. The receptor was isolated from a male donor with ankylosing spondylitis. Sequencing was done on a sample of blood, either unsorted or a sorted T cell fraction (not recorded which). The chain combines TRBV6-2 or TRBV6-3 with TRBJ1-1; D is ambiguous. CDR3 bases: TGTGCCAGCAGTTATTTGATCGGGAACACTGAAGCTTTCTTT. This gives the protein CASSYLIGNTEAFF.